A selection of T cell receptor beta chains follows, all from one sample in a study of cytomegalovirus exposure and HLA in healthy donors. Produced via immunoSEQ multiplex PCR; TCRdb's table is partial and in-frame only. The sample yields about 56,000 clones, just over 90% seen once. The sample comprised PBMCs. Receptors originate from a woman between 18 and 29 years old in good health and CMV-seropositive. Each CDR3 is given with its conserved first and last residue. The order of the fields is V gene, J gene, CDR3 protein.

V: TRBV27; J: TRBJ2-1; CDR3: CASSGSDNSYNEQFF
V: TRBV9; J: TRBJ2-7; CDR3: CASSGGQFPDEQYF
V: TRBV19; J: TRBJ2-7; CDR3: CASSLVAGGYEQYF
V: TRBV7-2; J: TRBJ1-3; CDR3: CASSLDRAGNTIYF
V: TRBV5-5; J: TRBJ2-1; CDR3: CASSSLQGTGSYNEQFF
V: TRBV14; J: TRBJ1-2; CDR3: CASSQGGYGYTF
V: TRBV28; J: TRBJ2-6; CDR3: CASSFAGGTGANVLTF
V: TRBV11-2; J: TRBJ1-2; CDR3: CASSLEAGKRYGYTF
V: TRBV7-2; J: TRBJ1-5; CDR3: CASSLESMGNQPQHF
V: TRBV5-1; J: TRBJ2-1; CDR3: CASSISTGIYNEQFF
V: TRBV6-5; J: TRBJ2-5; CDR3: CASSYRRERLEKTQYF
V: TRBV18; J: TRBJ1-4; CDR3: CASSPPGQNNEKLFF
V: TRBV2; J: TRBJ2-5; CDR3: CASRRVASGGARETQYF
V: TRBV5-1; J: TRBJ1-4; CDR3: CASSLAEGANEKLFF
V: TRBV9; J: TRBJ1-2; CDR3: CASSVGSGGGYGYTF
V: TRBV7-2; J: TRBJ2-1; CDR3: CASSPRDRSYNEQFF
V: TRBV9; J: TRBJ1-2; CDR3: CASSVDSGAGVYGYTF
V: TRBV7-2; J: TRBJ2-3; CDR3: CASTLTTSGGGREDTQYF
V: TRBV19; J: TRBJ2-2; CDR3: CASSSGQGVWGNTGELFF
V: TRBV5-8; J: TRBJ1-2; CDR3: CASSLGTVYNYGYTF
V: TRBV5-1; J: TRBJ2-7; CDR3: CASSRGLASYEQYF
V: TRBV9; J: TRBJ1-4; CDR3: CASSVGAGSGPNEKLFF
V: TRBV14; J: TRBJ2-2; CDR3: CASSPIRGAHTGELFF
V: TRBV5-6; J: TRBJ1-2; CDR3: CASSLWGDSNYGYTF
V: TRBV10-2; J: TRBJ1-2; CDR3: CASSGSRFYGYTF
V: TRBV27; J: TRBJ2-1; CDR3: CASSPTGGGEQFF
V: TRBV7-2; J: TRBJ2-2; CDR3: CASSFGTTSWNTGELFF
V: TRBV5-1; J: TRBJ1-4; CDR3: CASRELGQGPEKLFF
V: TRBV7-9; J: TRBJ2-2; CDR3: CASSHPGSGELFF
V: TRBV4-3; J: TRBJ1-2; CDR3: CASSQDPGGTGGYTF
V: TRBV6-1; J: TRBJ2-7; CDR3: CASSLPGVLNEQYF
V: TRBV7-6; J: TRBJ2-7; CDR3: CASSLGTSGEQYF
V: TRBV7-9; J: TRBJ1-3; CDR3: CASSLVKSKSGNTIYF
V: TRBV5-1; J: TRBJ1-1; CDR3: CASSLPPKQGMNTEAFF
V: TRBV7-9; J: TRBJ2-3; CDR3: CASSGTVAGRDTQYF
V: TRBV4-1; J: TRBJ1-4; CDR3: CASSKNPADLNEKLFF
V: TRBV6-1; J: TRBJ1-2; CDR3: CASSEVGGGGVGGYTF
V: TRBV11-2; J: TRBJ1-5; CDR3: CASSLGRDYSNQPQHF
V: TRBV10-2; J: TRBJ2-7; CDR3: CASSGQGPSYEQYF
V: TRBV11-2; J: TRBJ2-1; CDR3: CASSLSRATGEQFF
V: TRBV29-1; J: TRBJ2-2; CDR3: CSVGGGTGELFF
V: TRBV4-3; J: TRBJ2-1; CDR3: CASSQPPGGSGEYNEQFF
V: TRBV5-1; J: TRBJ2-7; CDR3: CASSPKPTTGQYF
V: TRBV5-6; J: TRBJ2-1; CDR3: CASSLGGKPPTGQFF
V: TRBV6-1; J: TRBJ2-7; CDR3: CATLTWGDYEQYF
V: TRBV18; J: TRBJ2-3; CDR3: CASSPPSGSTDTQYF
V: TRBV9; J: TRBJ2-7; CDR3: CASSVGVTAYEQYF
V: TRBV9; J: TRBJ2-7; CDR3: CASSVEPGGISYEQYF
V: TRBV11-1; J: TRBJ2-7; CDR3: CASSLGQGMSYEQYF
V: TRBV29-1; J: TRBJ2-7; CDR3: CSVVRDEQYF
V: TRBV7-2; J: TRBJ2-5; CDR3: CASSLVPGPRETQYF
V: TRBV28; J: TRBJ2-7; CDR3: CASSSGYHEQYF
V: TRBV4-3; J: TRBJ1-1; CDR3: CASSLGGMSAGGTEAFF
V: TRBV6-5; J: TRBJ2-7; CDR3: CASSTSGTGTYEQYF
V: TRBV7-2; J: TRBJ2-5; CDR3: CASREAGTTNGETQYF
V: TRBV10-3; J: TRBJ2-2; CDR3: CAIKGALNTGELFF
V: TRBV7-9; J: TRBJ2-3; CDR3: CASSLPRNTDTQYF